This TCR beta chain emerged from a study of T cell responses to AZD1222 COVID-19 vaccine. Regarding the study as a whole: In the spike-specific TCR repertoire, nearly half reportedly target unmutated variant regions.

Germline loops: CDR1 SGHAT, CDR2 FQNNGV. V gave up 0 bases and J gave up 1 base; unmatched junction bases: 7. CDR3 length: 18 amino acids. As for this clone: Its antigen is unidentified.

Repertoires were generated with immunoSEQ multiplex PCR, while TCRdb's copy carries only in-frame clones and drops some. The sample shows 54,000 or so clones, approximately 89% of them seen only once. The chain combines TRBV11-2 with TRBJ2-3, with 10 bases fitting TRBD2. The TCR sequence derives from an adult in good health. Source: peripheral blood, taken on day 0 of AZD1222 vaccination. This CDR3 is CASSLDPILAGGTDTQYF. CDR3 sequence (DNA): TGTGCCAGCAGCTTAGATCCCATTCTAGCGGGGGGCACAGATACGCAGTATTTT.